Listed here is a single T cell receptor (beta chain). Its antigen is undetermined. This record belongs to a study of T cells in localized non-small cell lung cancer. Study results and limitations: Higher T cell density in the blood was associated with longer overall survival, whereas higher adjacent-lung clonality associated with shorter survival. Heterogeneity is still possible, as just one tumor region was sequenced. Adjacent lung exhibited a median of about 50 among the 100 most abundant tumor clones.

TCRdb's table, derived via immunoSEQ multiplex PCR, lists solely in-frame clones and lacks some. The sample lists about 33,000 clones, about 91% occurring once. Germline loops: CDR1 MNHEY, CDR2 SMNVEV (reference sequence). CDR3 length equals 12 residues. The chain uses TRBV27 and TRBJ1-5; D possibly corresponds to TRBD1 (6 bases). Sample: PBMCs, taken before any cancer treatment. This clonotype was obtained from a man aged 40 to 70 with stage II lung adenocarcinoma. CDR3 in DNA: TGTCCACACAAGGGGGGATGGCAGCCCCAGCATTTT. The encoded protein is CPHKGGWQPQHF.